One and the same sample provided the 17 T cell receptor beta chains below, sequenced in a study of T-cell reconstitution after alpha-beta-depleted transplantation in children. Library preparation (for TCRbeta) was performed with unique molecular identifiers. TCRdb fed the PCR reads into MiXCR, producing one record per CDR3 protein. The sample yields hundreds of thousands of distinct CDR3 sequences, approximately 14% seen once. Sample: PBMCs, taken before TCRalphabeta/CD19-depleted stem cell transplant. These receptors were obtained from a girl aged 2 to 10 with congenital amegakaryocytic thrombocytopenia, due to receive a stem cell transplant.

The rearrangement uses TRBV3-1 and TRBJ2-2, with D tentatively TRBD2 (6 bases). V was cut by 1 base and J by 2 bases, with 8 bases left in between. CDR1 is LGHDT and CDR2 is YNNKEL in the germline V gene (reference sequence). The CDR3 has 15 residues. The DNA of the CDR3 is TGTGCCAGCAGCCAAGCGGGGGACAACACCGGGGAGCTGTTTTTT. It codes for CASSQAGDNTGELFF.

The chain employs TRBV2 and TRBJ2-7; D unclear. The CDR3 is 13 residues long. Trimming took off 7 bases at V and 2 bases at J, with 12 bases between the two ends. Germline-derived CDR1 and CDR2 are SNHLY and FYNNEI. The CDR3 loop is CASMHREAYEQYF. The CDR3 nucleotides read TGTGCCAGCATGCACAGAGAGGCCTACGAGCAGTACTTC.

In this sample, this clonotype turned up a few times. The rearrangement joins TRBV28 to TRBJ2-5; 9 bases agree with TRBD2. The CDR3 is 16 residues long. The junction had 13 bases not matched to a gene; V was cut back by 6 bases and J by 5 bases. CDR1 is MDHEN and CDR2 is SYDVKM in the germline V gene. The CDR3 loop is CASSPVWAAGGETQYF. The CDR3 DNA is TGTGCCAGCAGCCCCGTTTGGGCAGCGGGAGGTGAGACCCAGTACTTC.

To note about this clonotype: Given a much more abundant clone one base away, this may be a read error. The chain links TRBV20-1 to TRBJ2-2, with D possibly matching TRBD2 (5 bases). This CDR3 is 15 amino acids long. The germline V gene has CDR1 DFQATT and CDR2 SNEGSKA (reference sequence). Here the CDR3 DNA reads TGCAGTGCTAGAGATAAAACGGGAAACACCCGGGAGCTGTTTTTT. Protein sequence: CSARDKTGNTRELFF.

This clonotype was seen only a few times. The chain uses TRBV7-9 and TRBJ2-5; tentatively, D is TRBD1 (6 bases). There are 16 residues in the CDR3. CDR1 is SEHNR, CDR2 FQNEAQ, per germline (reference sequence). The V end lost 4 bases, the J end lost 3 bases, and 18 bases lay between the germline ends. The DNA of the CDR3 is TGTGCCAGCAGCTACTTCCTGGGACAACCAAAAGAGACCCAGTACTTC. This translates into CASSYFLGQPKETQYF.

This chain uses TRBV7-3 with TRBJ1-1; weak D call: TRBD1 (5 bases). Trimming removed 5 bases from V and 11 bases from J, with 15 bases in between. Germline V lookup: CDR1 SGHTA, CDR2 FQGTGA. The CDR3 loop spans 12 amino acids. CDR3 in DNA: TGTGCCAGCAGCGTACTACAGGATAGGGCTTTCTTT. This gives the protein CASSVLQDRAFF.

The CDR3 DNA reads as TGTGCCAGCAAAAAAGGAGGGTTGAACACCGGGGAGCTGTTTTTT. Its protein is CASKKGGLNTGELFF. The chain combines TRBV12-3 or TRBV12-4 with TRBJ2-2; weak D call: TRBD2 (6 bases). Trimming left V 7 bases short and J 1 base short, with 13 bases between. The CDR3 length is 15 residues.

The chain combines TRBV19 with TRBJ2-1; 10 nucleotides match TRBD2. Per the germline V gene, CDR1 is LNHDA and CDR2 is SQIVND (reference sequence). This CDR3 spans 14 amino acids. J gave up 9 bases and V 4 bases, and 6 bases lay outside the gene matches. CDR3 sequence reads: CASSNLAGEGEQFF. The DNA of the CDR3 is TGTGCCAGTAGTAACCTAGCGGGAGAGGGTGAGCAGTTCTTC.

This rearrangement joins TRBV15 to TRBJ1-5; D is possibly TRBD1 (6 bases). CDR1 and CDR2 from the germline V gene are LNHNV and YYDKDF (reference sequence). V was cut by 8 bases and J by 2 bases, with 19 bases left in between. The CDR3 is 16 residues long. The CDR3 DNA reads TGTGCCACCCTTGGACAGCTCGTTATGGGCAATCAGCCCCAGCATTTT. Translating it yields CATLGQLVMGNQPQHF.

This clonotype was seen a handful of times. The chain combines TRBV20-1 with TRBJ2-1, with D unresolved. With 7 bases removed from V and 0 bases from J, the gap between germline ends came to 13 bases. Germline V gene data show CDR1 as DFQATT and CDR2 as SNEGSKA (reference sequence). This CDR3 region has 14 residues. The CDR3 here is CSGLDDVSYNEQFF. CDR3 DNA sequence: TGCAGTGGCCTGGACGACGTCTCCTACAATGAGCAGTTCTTC.

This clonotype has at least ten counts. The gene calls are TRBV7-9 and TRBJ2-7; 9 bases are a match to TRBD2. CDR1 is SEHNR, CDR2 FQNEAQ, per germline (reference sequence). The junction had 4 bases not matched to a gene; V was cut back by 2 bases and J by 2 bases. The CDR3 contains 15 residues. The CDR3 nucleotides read TGTGCCAGCAGCTTAAGCGCTAGCGGGACCTACGAGCAGTACTTC. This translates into CASSLSASGTYEQYF.

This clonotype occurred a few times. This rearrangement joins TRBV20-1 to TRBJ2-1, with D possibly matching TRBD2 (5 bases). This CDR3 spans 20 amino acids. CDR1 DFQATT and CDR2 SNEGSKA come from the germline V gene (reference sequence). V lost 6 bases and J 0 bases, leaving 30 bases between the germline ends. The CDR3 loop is CSAPPKKAFMERSSYNEQFF. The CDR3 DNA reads TGCAGTGCGCCGCCGAAGAAAGCCTTCATGGAGCGGAGCTCCTACAATGAGCAGTTCTTC.

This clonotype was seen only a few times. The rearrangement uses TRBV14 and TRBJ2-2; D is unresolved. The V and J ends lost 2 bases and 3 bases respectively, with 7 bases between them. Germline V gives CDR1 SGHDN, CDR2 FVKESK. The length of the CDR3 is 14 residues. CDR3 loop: CASSQLDYTGELFF. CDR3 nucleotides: TGTGCCAGCAGCCAACTAGACTACACCGGGGAGCTGTTTTTT.

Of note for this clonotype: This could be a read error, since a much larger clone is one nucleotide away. The CDR3 region is CSARGTNGPNTGELFF. The CDR3 DNA is TGCAGTGCTAGAGGGACTAACGGACCTAACACCGGGGAGCTGTTTTTT. This sequence joins TRBV20-1 and TRBJ2-2; weak D call: TRBD2 (6 bases). From germline, CDR1 is DFQATT and CDR2 SNEGSKA (reference sequence). Trimming took off 1 base at V and 2 bases at J, with 14 bases between the two ends. The CDR3 covers 16 residues.

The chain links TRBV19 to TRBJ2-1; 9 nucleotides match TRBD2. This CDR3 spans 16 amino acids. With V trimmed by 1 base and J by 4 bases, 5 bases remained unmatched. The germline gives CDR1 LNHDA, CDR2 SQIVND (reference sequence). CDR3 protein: CASSIASGRPYNEQFF. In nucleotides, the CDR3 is TGTGCCAGTAGTATAGCCAGCGGGAGGCCTTACAATGAGCAGTTCTTC.

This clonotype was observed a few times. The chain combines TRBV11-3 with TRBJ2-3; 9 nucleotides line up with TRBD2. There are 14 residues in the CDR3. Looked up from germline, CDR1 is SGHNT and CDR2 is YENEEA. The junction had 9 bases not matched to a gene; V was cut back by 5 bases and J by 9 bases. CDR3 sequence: CASSISSGALTQYF. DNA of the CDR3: TGTGCCAGCAGCATATCTAGCGGGGCGTTGACGCAGTATTTT.

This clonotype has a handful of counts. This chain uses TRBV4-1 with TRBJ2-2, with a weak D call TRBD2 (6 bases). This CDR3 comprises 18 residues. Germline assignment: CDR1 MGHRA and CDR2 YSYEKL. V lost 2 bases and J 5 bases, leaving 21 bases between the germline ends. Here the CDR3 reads CASSQPGLQRLLTGELFF. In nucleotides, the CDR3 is TGCGCCAGCAGCCAACCCGGACTACAGAGGTTACTAACCGGGGAGCTGTTTTTT.